What follows are 30 T cell receptor beta chains derived from one specimen sequenced in a study of circulating and synovial CD4+ cells in juvenile arthritis (dated by TCRdb to the mid-2010s). Libraries were made using the immunoSEQ multiplex PCR assay. The table was pulled from immuneACCESS by TCRdb, which kept in-frame rearrangements only. Such tables lose some clones; where checked, under half of the loss comes from unresolved V genes, and the rest has no known cause. The sample records tens of thousands of clones, around 95% of which are singletons. The top ten clones comprise under 0.2% of the sample. What was sequenced was CD4+ T cells from blood. The origin of the receptors is a human donor with juvenile idiopathic arthritis.

This chain links TRBV30 with TRBJ2-7, with 9 bases matching TRBD1. The CDR3 contains 13 residues. Per the germline V gene, CDR1 is GTSNPN and CDR2 is SVGIG (reference sequence). The junction had 5 bases not matched to a gene; V was cut back by 3 bases and J by 5 bases. CDR3 residues: CAWRQGAFNEQYF. CDR3 sequence (DNA): TGTGCCTGGAGACAGGGGGCTTTCAACGAGCAGTACTTC.

Only a few counts were recorded for this clone. V usage is TRBV7-2 and J usage is TRBJ1-5; 7 nucleotides agree with TRBD1. CDR1 and CDR2 from the germline V gene are SGHTA and FQGNSA. With 5 bases clipped from V and 2 bases from J, the junction kept 6 bases outside the gene matches. The CDR3 consists of 15 residues. The CDR3 nucleotides read TGTGCCAGCAGCCTCAGGGGGGTGGGCAATCAGCCCCAGCATTTT. Amino acid sequence: CASSLRGVGNQPQHF.

This clone was recorded once. This chain uses TRBV27 with TRBJ2-3; D perhaps matches TRBD2 (7 bases). This CDR3 spans 17 amino acids. V was pared by 2 bases and J by 3 bases, with 18 bases between. CDR1 and CDR2 from the germline V gene are MNHEY and SMNVEV (reference sequence). The CDR3 coding sequence is TGTGCCAGCAGTTTAGAGGGGGGGGCAAGGGGGACAGATACGCAGTATTTT. Translated, it gives CASSLEGGARGTDTQYF.

The chain recombines TRBV28 with TRBJ1-2; 7 positions agree with TRBD1. Germline V gene sequence: CDR1 MDHEN, CDR2 SYDVKM. Germline trimming cut 6 bases from V and 3 bases from J; bases unmatched to any gene: 13. The CDR3 totals 16 residues. Here the CDR3 reads CASSSPRTGTYYGYTF. DNA of the CDR3: TGTGCCAGCAGCTCTCCCCGGACAGGAACCTACTATGGCTACACCTTC.

This chain uses TRBV19 with TRBJ2-3, with 10 bases fitting TRBD2. V shed 1 base, J shed 5 bases, and the junction held 6 bases outside the gene matches. Per germline, CDR1 LNHDA and CDR2 SQIVND (reference sequence). CDR3 size: 16 residues. CDR3 protein: CASSIGGLAVGDTQYF. CDR3 coding DNA: TGTGCCAGTAGTATAGGCGGACTAGCGGTGGGAGATACGCAGTATTTT.

The gene calls are TRBV19 and TRBJ2-7; tentative D call: TRBD1 (6 bases). Germline V gene data show CDR1 as LNHDA and CDR2 as SQIVND (reference sequence). The CDR3 covers 12 residues. Trimming shortened V by 6 bases and J by 6 bases, and 12 bases separated the two germline ends. Here the CDR3 reads CASSTRGGEQYF. CDR3 DNA: TGTGCCAGTAGCACCAGGGGTGGCGAGCAGTACTTC.

This rearrangement joins TRBV6-4 to TRBJ2-3, with no clear D. This CDR3 has 15 amino acids. V lost 0 bases and J 1 base, leaving 8 bases between the germline ends. CDR1 MRHNA and CDR2 SNTAGT come from the germline V gene. CDR3: CASSDSSRGTDTQYF. CDR3 sequence (DNA): TGTGCCAGCAGTGACTCGAGTCGAGGCACAGATACGCAGTATTTT.

V and J are TRBV9 and TRBJ2-5; the D is unclear. V gave up 3 bases and J gave up 3 bases, with 15 bases separating them. The length of the CDR3 is 15 residues. Germline values: CDR1 SGDLS, CDR2 YYNGEE. Written as DNA, the CDR3 is TGTGCCAGCAGCGCTACCCCCCGTATCGAAGAGACCCAGTACTTC. Protein sequence: CASSATPRIEETQYF. Drawing the rest from reference TRBV9 and TRBJ2-5, the complete variable domain is DSGVTQTPKHLITATGQRVTLRCSPRSGDLSVYWYQQSLDQGLQFLIQYYNGEERAKGNILERFSAQQFPDLHSELNLSSLELGDSALYFCASSATPRIEETQYFGPGTRLLVL.

The chain recombines TRBV5-1 with TRBJ2-7, with D tentatively TRBD2 (6 bases). The CDR3 is made up of 15 amino acids. V was clipped by 0 bases and J by 2 bases, with 12 bases between them. Germline V gene sequence: CDR1 SGHRS, CDR2 YFSETQ. This CDR3 is CASSLGGTDPYEQYF. CDR3 sequence (DNA): TGCGCCAGCAGCTTGGGCGGGACGGACCCCTACGAGCAGTACTTC.

The chain combines TRBV29-1 with TRBJ2-7; D is perhaps TRBD1 (5 bases). The germline V gene has CDR1 SQVTM and CDR2 ANQGSEA. The CDR3 consists of 12 residues. Trimming left V 7 bases short and J 3 bases short, with 13 bases between. The CDR3 DNA reads as TGCAGCGCTGGCGACAGAAACTACGAGCAGTACTTC. Its translation: CSAGDRNYEQYF.

This rearrangement joins TRBV5-4 to TRBJ1-1, with TRBD1 identical over 10 bases. Germline trimming cut 3 bases from V and 4 bases from J; bases unmatched to any gene: 6. This CDR3 contains 15 residues. Germline V gives CDR1 SGHNT, CDR2 YYREEE (reference sequence). The CDR3 DNA reads as TGTGCCAGCAGCTCTCGGACAGGGGGGATCACTGAAGCTTTCTTT. Translation gives CASSSRTGGITEAFF.

The chain uses TRBV6-5 and TRBJ1-3; 7 bases agree with TRBD1. V was pared by 6 bases and J by 4 bases, with 9 bases of the junction left unmatched. The CDR3 sequence is 15 residues long. Germline V CDR1 and CDR2: MNHEY, SVGAGI. CDR3 region: CASSPPGQSGNTIYF. For the CDR3, the DNA is TGTGCCAGCAGCCCCCCGGGACAGAGCGGAAACACCATATATTTT.

The genes are TRBV7-2 and TRBJ1-5, with D possibly matching TRBD1 (6 bases). This CDR3 region has 16 residues. Trimming removed 4 bases at V and 6 bases at J, with 19 bases between. CDR1 is SGHTA, CDR2 FQGNSA, per germline. The DNA of the CDR3 is TGTGCCAGCAGCTCACAGGGCCCCACAGTCCCTCAGCCCCAGCATTTT. This encodes CASSSQGPTVPQPQHF.

The gene calls are TRBV7-2 and TRBJ2-5, with D perhaps matching TRBD2 (7 bases). The CDR3 loop spans 16 amino acids. Trimming cost V 5 bases and J 4 bases, with 20 bases left between them. CDR1 and CDR2 from the germline V gene are SGHTA and FQGNSA. CDR3 in DNA: TGTGCCAGCAGCCCGAAGGGGGGGGGCTGGGGAGAGACCCAGTACTTC. It encodes CASSPKGGGWGETQYF.

V is TRBV9 and J is TRBJ1-6, with 7 bases fitting TRBD1. Germline CDR1 and CDR2: SGDLS and YYNGEE. This CDR3 spans 15 amino acids. The ends lost 3 bases at V and 10 bases at J; junction bases unmatched: 10. CDR3 coding DNA: TGTGCCAGCAGCGAGGGGGCAGGGATAGGGTCACCCCTCCACTTT. Its translation: CASSEGAGIGSPLHF.

Remarks on this clone: One junction end disagrees with the germline gene, perhaps due to a read error. This sample also contains other DNA sequences that code for the same CDR3. This chain links TRBV6-5 with TRBJ1-6; D ambiguous. The CDR3 is made up of 15 amino acids. CDR1 and CDR2 (germline): MNHEY, SVGAGI. CDR3 amino acids: CASSYSAGSNSPLHF. The CDR3 DNA reads TGTGCCAGCAGTTACTCGGCAGGCTCTAATTCCCCCCTCCACTTT.

The chain uses TRBV7-9 and TRBJ2-1, with 7 bases aligning to TRBD2. The CDR3 runs 14 residues. Germline values: CDR1 SEHNR, CDR2 FQNEAQ (reference sequence). The V gene end was trimmed by 3 bases and the J gene end by 9 bases; junction bases not matched to a gene: 8. The CDR3 sequence is CASSFWRGRGEQFF. In DNA, the CDR3 is TGTGCCAGCAGCTTTTGGCGGGGGAGGGGTGAGCAGTTCTTC.

The chain is built from TRBV14 and TRBJ1-1; D call uncertain. The CDR3 is 13 amino acids. CDR1 and CDR2 (germline): SGHDN, FVKESK. Trimming removed 6 bases from V and 2 bases from J, with 10 bases in between. DNA for the CDR3: TGTGCCAGCAGTTTCCTTCCCAACACTGAAGCTTTCTTT. Translation gives CASSFLPNTEAFF.

The J gene is TRBJ2-7, the V gene TRBV28; 11 bases map to TRBD2. The junction had 29 bases not matched to a gene; V was cut back by 8 bases and J by 5 bases. Germline V gene sequence: CDR1 MDHEN, CDR2 SYDVKM. The CDR3 runs 21 residues. CDR3 in DNA: TGTGCCAGCGCCGGGCAGGTAGTAGTGGGTAGCGGGAGGGCCGGTAGGAACGAGCAGTACTTC. Amino acid sequence: CASAGQVVVGSGRAGRNEQYF.

The CDR3 sequence: CASSAVGANTEAFF. The CDR3 coding sequence is TGTGCCAGCAGTGCGGTGGGGGCGAACACTGAAGCTTTCTTT. This chain uses TRBV2 with TRBJ1-1; D is perhaps TRBD1 (6 bases). The germline gives CDR1 SNHLY, CDR2 FYNNEI. This CDR3 is built from 14 residues. The V end was cut by 4 bases, the J end by 1 base, with 10 bases between.

The genes are TRBV10-3 and TRBJ2-5; 10 bases align to TRBD1. Germline V gene lookup returns CDR1 ENHRY and CDR2 SYGVKD. This CDR3 is built from 17 residues. V dropped 3 bases and J dropped 2; count of bases not matched to a gene: 9. Here the CDR3 DNA reads TGTGCCATCAGTGACCGACAGGGGGCCACCAGTCAAGAGACCCAGTACTTC. Protein product: CAISDRQGATSQETQYF.

The chain uses TRBV10-3 and TRBJ1-2, with 9 bases matching TRBD1. This CDR3 contains 14 residues. Per germline, CDR1 ENHRY and CDR2 SYGVKD. Trimming took 6 bases from V and 8 from J; bases not matched to a gene: 10. CDR3 sequence (DNA): TGTGCCATCAGCGCCGGGACAGGGCAGGGAGGCTACACCTTC. Translated: CAISAGTGQGGYTF.

In DNA form, the CDR3 reads TGCGCCAGCAGCCAGGTGGCTAGCTTCACAGATACGCAGTATTTT. Its protein product is CASSQVASFTDTQYF. The chain recombines TRBV4-3 with TRBJ2-3; TRBD2 might be the D (5 bases). Per the germline V gene, CDR1 is LGHNA and CDR2 is YSLEER. This CDR3 spans 15 amino acids. The V end was cut by 3 bases, the J end by 2 bases, with 12 bases between.

The rearrangement links TRBV7-2 to TRBJ2-3, with 9 bases lining up with TRBD1. The trim removed 5 bases at V and 7 bases at J, leaving 7 bases unmatched. The CDR3 loop spans 14 amino acids. From germline, CDR1 is SGHTA and CDR2 FQGNSA. The CDR3 sequence: CASSPRTGENTQYF. CDR3 coding DNA: TGTGCCAGCAGCCCGCGGACAGGGGAGAATACGCAGTATTTT.

In its sample, this clone was seen once. The chain recombines TRBV7-8 with TRBJ1-2; D is possibly TRBD1 (6 bases). Trimming pared 2 bases from V and 5 bases from J, leaving 9 bases between. The CDR3 is 13 amino acids. Germline V lookup: CDR1 SGHVS, CDR2 FQNEAQ. This CDR3 reads CASSLNREYGYTF. The CDR3 DNA reads TGTGCCAGCAGCTTAAACAGGGAATATGGCTACACCTTC.

Worth noting for this clone: In the same sample, other DNA sequences code for this CDR3. The chain combines TRBV4-1 with TRBJ1-2, with TRBD1 matching over 9 bases. CDR1 is MGHRA, CDR2 YSYEKL, per germline. The CDR3 sequence is 15 residues long. The V and J ends lost 4 bases and 3 bases, in that order; junction bases with no gene match: 6. The CDR3 spells CASSRPGQGDYGYTF. In DNA, the CDR3 is TGCGCCAGCAGCCGACCGGGACAGGGTGACTATGGCTACACCTTC.

The rearrangement links TRBV9 to TRBJ2-7; a weak D match, TRBD2 (6 bases). The germline gives CDR1 SGDLS, CDR2 YYNGEE. V gave up 1 base and J gave up 0 bases, with 8 bases separating them. This CDR3 is built from 14 residues. CDR3 nucleotides: TGTGCCAGCAGCGTATTCGGGAGCTCCTACGAGCAGTACTTC. This encodes CASSVFGSSYEQYF. The full variable domain, rest sourced from reference TRBV9 and TRBJ2-7, is DSGVTQTPKHLITATGQRVTLRCSPRSGDLSVYWYQQSLDQGLQFLIQYYNGEERAKGNILERFSAQQFPDLHSELNLSSLELGDSALYFCASSVFGSSYEQYFGPGTRLTVT.

The table lists this clone with a count of one. The J gene is TRBJ2-5, the V gene TRBV5-6; TRBD2 matches 9 bases. The length of the CDR3 is 17 residues. Trimming cost V 0 bases and J 5 bases; bases outside gene matches: 11. CDR1 and CDR2 from the germline V gene are SGHDT and YYEEEE. The CDR3 DNA follows: TGTGCCAGCAGCTTGGTTATGTTAGCGGGAGAGAGGGAGACCCAGTACTTC. Translating it yields CASSLVMLAGERETQYF.

The gene calls are TRBV28 and TRBJ2-1, with 7 bases lining up with TRBD2. This CDR3 has 16 residues. V shed 1 base, J shed 6 bases, and the junction held 9 bases outside the gene matches. Germline V gene sequence: CDR1 MDHEN, CDR2 SYDVKM. CDR3 in amino acids: CASSLSRGRFINEQFF. CDR3 bases: TGTGCCAGCAGTTTATCCCGCGGGAGATTCATCAATGAGCAGTTCTTC.

The chain recombines TRBV30 with TRBJ1-2, with D possibly being TRBD1 (6 bases). Trimming pared 2 bases from V and 4 bases from J, leaving 11 bases between. Germline V gives CDR1 GTSNPN, CDR2 SVGIG (reference sequence). The CDR3 contains 13 residues. CDR3 DNA: TGTGCCTGGAGTATAGACAGGCTCTATGGCTACACCTTC. Protein sequence: CAWSIDRLYGYTF.